Presented here are 32 T cell receptor beta chains from one specimen sequenced in a study of OX40 agonist ivuxolimab in advanced cancers. The repertoire was sequenced with immunoSEQ multiplex PCR; TCRdb's copy has only in-frame clones and lacks some. The sample comprises 87,000 or so clones, 85% to 90% of which are singletons, and 1.5% to 2% rests with the top ten. The specimen comprised CD4+ or CD8+ T cells sorted from blood, sampled in a trial of the OX40 agonist ivuxolimab. These receptors were obtained from an adult with an advanced solid tumor such as melanoma, head and neck, liver or kidney cancer.

The chain recombines TRBV2 with TRBJ2-7; 9 positions match TRBD2. The CDR3 has 14 amino acids. With V trimmed by 4 bases and J by 3 bases, 4 bases remained unmatched. The V gene's germline CDR1 is SNHLY and CDR2 FYNNEI. The CDR3 DNA follows: TGTGCCAGCAGTGTCCCAGCGGGGGGCTACGAGCAGTACTTC. It translates to CASSVPAGGYEQYF.

For the CDR3, the DNA is TGTGCCAGTAAGGAGACAGGGGGCGATGAAAAACTGTTTTTT. Translating it yields CASKETGGDEKLFF. The gene calls are TRBV19 and TRBJ1-4; TRBD1 aligns across 10 bases. The CDR3 totals 14 residues. The trim removed 7 bases at V and 6 bases at J, leaving 5 bases unmatched. The germline V gene has CDR1 LNHDA and CDR2 SQIVND (reference sequence).

This chain connects TRBV30 to TRBJ2-2; unclear D gene. Trimming stripped 5 bases from V and 6 bases from J, with 13 bases between. CDR3 size: 13 residues. Germline assignment: CDR1 GTSNPN and CDR2 SVGIG (reference sequence). In nucleotides, the CDR3 is TGTGCCTGGGTCCCGCGAGCGCCCGGGGAGCTGTTTTTT. The encoded protein is CAWVPRAPGELFF. The variable domain in full, with the rest retrieved from reference TRBV30 and TRBJ2-2, is SQTIHQWPATLVQPVGSPLSLECTVEGTSNPNLYWYRQAAGRGLQLLFYSVGIGQISSEVPQNLSASRPQDRQFILSSKKLLLSDSGFYLCAWVPRAPGELFFGEGSRLTVL.

The chain uses TRBV6-5 and TRBJ1-2; possibly TRBD1 for D (6 bases). Germline-derived CDR1 and CDR2 are MNHEY and SVGAGI. The V end lost 2 bases, the J end lost 4 bases, and 14 bases lay between the germline ends. The CDR3 spans 15 residues. CDR3: CASSYGNRAGYGYTF. CDR3 in DNA: TGTGCCAGCAGTTACGGGAACAGGGCTGGCTATGGCTACACCTTC.

The CDR3 sequence is CASSVSDGATDTQYF. The CDR3 DNA is TGTGCCAGCAGCGTAAGCGATGGGGCCACAGATACGCAGTATTTT. The chain employs TRBV9 and TRBJ2-3; a weak D match, TRBD1 (5 bases). Germline CDR1 reads SGDLS; CDR2 reads YYNGEE. The CDR3 totals 15 residues. The V end lost 1 base, the J end lost 2 bases, and 11 bases lay between the germline ends. The variable domain in full, with the rest retrieved from reference TRBV9 and TRBJ2-3, is DSGVTQTPKHLITATGQRVTLRCSPRSGDLSVYWYQQSLDQGLQFLIQYYNGEERAKGNILERFSAQQFPDLHSELNLSSLELGDSALYFCASSVSDGATDTQYFGPGTRLTVL.

The chain recombines TRBV2 with TRBJ2-3, with no clear D. The germline V gene has CDR1 SNHLY and CDR2 FYNNEI. V gave up 6 bases and J gave up 0 bases, with 13 bases separating them. This CDR3 comprises 15 residues. The CDR3: CASSTTGLSTDTQYF. CDR3 nucleotides: TGTGCCAGCAGCACGACTGGCCTAAGCACAGATACGCAGTATTTT. The full variable domain, in which reference TRBV2 and TRBJ2-3 provide the parts outside the CDR3, is EPEVTQTPSHQVTQMGQEVILRCVPISNHLYFYWYRQILGQKVEFLVSFYNNEISEKSEIFDDQFSVERPDGSNFTLKIRSTKLEDSAMYFCASSTTGLSTDTQYFGPGTRLTVL.

The rearrangement links TRBV5-1 to TRBJ1-3; perhaps TRBD1 as D (6 bases). The germline V gene has CDR1 SGHRS and CDR2 YFSETQ. CDR3 length: 16 amino acids. V lost 0 bases and J lost 4, with 14 bases in between. The CDR3 coding sequence is TGCGCCAGCAGCTTGGGTCACAGGGTGGTCGGAAACACCATATATTTT. Translated: CASSLGHRVVGNTIYF. The full variable domain, with the rest looked up from reference TRBV5-1 and TRBJ1-3, is KAGVTQTPRYLIKTRGQQVTLSCSPISGHRSVSWYQQTPGQGLQFLFEYFSETQRNKGNFPGRFSGRQFSNSRSEMNVSTLELGDSALYLCASSLGHRVVGNTIYFGEGSWLTVV.

V gene TRBV7-4 combines with J gene TRBJ2-5; TRBD1 matches at 8 bases. Germline CDR1 reads SGHVT; CDR2 reads SQSDAQ. There are 16 residues in the CDR3. The DNA of the CDR3 is TGTGTCAGAAGCTTAGCGAAGGACAGGGTCGGGGAGACCCAGTACTTC. It yields the protein CVRSLAKDRVGETQYF. Full variable domain (rest looked up from reference TRBV7-4 and TRBJ2-5): GAGVSQSPRYKVAKRGRDVALRCDSISGHVTLYWYRQTLGQGSEVLTYSQSDAQRDKSGRPSGRFSAERPERSVSTLKIQRTEQGDSAVYLCVRSLAKDRVGETQYFGPGTRLLVL.

This chain links TRBV4-2 with TRBJ2-2; D call uncertain. V dropped 0 bases and J dropped 7 bases, with 6 bases sitting between them. The CDR3 is made up of 13 amino acids. Per the germline V gene, CDR1 is LGHNA and CDR2 is YNFKEQ. In nucleotides, the CDR3 is TGTGCCAGCAGCCAAGATAACCTCGGGGAGCTGTTTTTT. Translation: CASSQDNLGELFF.

The chain uses TRBV7-8 and TRBJ2-5; 9 positions match TRBD2. Germline V gene sequence: CDR1 SGHVS, CDR2 FQNEAQ. The CDR3 contains 16 residues. V shed 5 bases and J 5 bases; nucleotides not matched to a gene: 12. The CDR3 DNA reads TGTGCCAGCAGCCCCAGGCGGGCGGGAGGGGTGGAGACCCAGTACTTC. Translated, it gives CASSPRRAGGVETQYF.

The V call is TRBV5-1, the J call TRBJ1-4, with D tentatively TRBD1 (6 bases). The CDR3 sequence is 16 residues long. V lost 0 bases and J lost 8, with 17 bases in between. CDR1 and CDR2 (germline): SGHRS, YFSETQ. The CDR3 is CASSLGGGASREKLFF. The CDR3 DNA is TGCGCCAGCAGCTTGGGAGGGGGGGCGAGTCGAGAAAAACTGTTTTTT.

The V gene is TRBV25-1, the J gene TRBJ1-1; 9 bases are shared with TRBD1. The CDR3 runs 14 residues. Germline V lookup: CDR1 MGHDK, CDR2 SYGVNS. V dropped 5 bases and J dropped 4; count of bases not matched to a gene: 5. The DNA of the CDR3 is TGTGCCAGCAGTTTACAGGGGGCGCTCACTGAAGCTTTCTTT. Residues: CASSLQGALTEAFF.

This chain joins TRBV19 and TRBJ2-3; D is undetermined. Germline CDR1 is LNHDA and CDR2 is SQIVND (reference sequence). The V gene lost 5 bases and the J gene lost 0 bases, with 12 bases spanning the gap. CDR3 length: 15 amino acids. The CDR3 DNA follows: TGTGCCAGTAGTCCACAGACGGTGAGCACAGATACGCAGTATTTT. This translates into CASSPQTVSTDTQYF. Filled out from reference TRBV19 and TRBJ2-3, the complete variable domain reads DGGITQSPKYLFRKEGQNVTLSCEQNLNHDAMYWYRQDPGQGLRLIYYSQIVNDFQKGDIAEGYSVSREKKESFPLTVTSAQKNPTAFYLCASSPQTVSTDTQYFGPGTRLTVL.

In this sample, this clone turned up many times. The chain uses TRBV6-4 and TRBJ1-2; D unclear. The V end lost 4 bases, the J end lost 0 bases, and 6 bases lay between the germline ends. The CDR3 is 13 residues long. CDR1 and CDR2 from the germline V gene are MRHNA and SNTAGT. The CDR3 is CASSVGANYGYTF. The CDR3 coding sequence is TGTGCCAGCAGTGTGGGAGCTAACTATGGCTACACCTTC.

V gene TRBV5-8 combines with J gene TRBJ2-2; TRBD2 aligns across 8 bases. The length of the CDR3 is 18 residues. J lost 1 base, V lost 4 bases, and 12 bases had no gene match. Germline V CDR1 and CDR2: SGHTS, YDEGEE. The CDR3 reads CASSVQVLAGRNTGELFF. The DNA of the CDR3 is TGTGCCAGCAGCGTCCAGGTTCTAGCGGGCAGGAACACCGGGGAGCTGTTTTTT.

This chain connects TRBV7-2 to TRBJ2-1; 11 nucleotides agree with TRBD2. Germline V gives CDR1 SGHTA, CDR2 FQGNSA. The CDR3 extends over 18 amino acids. The V and J ends lost 4 bases and 0 bases, in that order; junction bases with no gene match: 8. The CDR3 nucleotides read TGTGCCAGCAGCTCCGGGACTAGCGGTCCTCGCTCCTACAATGAGCAGTTCTTC. This gives the protein CASSSGTSGPRSYNEQFF.

A single count supports this clone. CDR3 sequence: CASSYRPRSYEQYF. In DNA form, the CDR3 reads TGTGCCAGCAGTTACAGGCCCCGCTCCTACGAGCAGTACTTC. The chain uses TRBV6-5 and TRBJ2-7; D is ambiguous. This CDR3 has 14 amino acids. Trimming removed 2 bases at V and 0 bases at J, with 8 bases between. Germline V gene data show CDR1 as MNHEY and CDR2 as SVGAGI.

V is TRBV7-2 and J is TRBJ2-7, with TRBD1 matching over 7 bases. The CDR3 has 13 amino acids. CDR1 is SGHTA, CDR2 FQGNSA, per germline. V lost 5 bases to trimming and J lost 2 bases; unmatched junction nucleotides: 3. CDR3 DNA: TGTGCCAGCAGCAATGGACAGGCCTACGAGCAGTACTTC. It encodes CASSNGQAYEQYF.

The chain recombines TRBV5-8 with TRBJ2-5, with D tentatively TRBD1 (6 bases). V dropped 3 bases and J dropped 1 base, with 13 bases sitting between them. From germline, CDR1 is SGHTS and CDR2 YDEGEE. This CDR3 has 15 amino acids. CDR3 in amino acids: CASSWGRDTQETQYF. The CDR3 nucleotides are TGTGCCAGCAGCTGGGGCCGGGACACCCAAGAGACCCAGTACTTC. Drawing the rest from reference TRBV5-8 and TRBJ2-5, the complete variable domain is EAGVTQSPTHLIKTRGQQATLRCSPISGHTSVYWYQQALGLGLQFLLWYDEGEERNRGNFPPRFSGRQFPNYSSELNVNALELEDSALYLCASSWGRDTQETQYFGPGTRLLVL.

The gene calls are TRBV19 and TRBJ1-3, with TRBD1 identical over 7 bases. The CDR3 is 14 amino acids. The germline V gene encodes CDR1 LNHDA and CDR2 SQIVND (reference sequence). V was clipped by 3 bases and J by 2 bases; unmatched bases: 1. In DNA form, the CDR3 reads TGTGCCAGTAGTATCCAGGGGGCTGGAAACACCATATATTTT. Translating gives CASSIQGAGNTIYF.

This rearrangement joins TRBV5-1 to TRBJ2-3; the D is unclear. The CDR3 length is 13 residues. V was shortened by 0 bases and J by 5 bases, with 7 bases between the two germline ends. The germline V gene has CDR1 SGHRS and CDR2 YFSETQ. The CDR3 region has the DNA TGCGCCAGCAGCTTGGACCCACGAGATACGCAGTATTTT. The encoded protein is CASSLDPRDTQYF. Combining the CDR3 with reference TRBV5-1 and TRBJ2-3 gives the whole variable domain KAGVTQTPRYLIKTRGQQVTLSCSPISGHRSVSWYQQTPGQGLQFLFEYFSETQRNKGNFPGRFSGRQFSNSRSEMNVSTLELGDSALYLCASSLDPRDTQYFGPGTRLTVL.

The V call is TRBV6-5, the J call TRBJ2-7; unclear D gene. Between the trimmed V and J ends, which lost 10 bases and 2 bases, there was a span of 18 bases. CDR3 length: 14 amino acids. The V gene's germline CDR1 is MNHEY and CDR2 SVGAGI. As DNA, the CDR3 is TGTGCCACCGGCGAGACCCCTGCAACCTACGAGCAGTACTTC. It yields the protein CATGETPATYEQYF.

The chain recombines TRBV6-1 with TRBJ2-7; D not certain. The CDR3 contains 13 residues. Trimming shortened V by 1 base and J by 3 bases, and 7 bases separated the two germline ends. Looked up from germline, CDR1 is MNHNS and CDR2 is SASEGT. This CDR3 reads CASSEGVVYEQYF. The CDR3 region has the DNA TGTGCCAGCAGTGAAGGGGTAGTCTACGAGCAGTACTTC.

This chain connects TRBV10-2 to TRBJ1-3; no firm D call. Per germline, CDR1 WSHSY and CDR2 SAAADI. V was clipped by 4 bases and J by 0 bases, with 7 bases between them. The CDR3 runs to 14 residues. CDR3 in DNA: TGCGCCAGCAGTGGGCAGATCTCTGGAAACACCATATATTTT. This translates into CASSGQISGNTIYF.

As regards this clone: A junction boundary mismatches the germline segment, possibly from a read error. The rearrangement uses TRBV7-7 and TRBJ2-3; TRBD1 matches 9 bases. The germline V gene has CDR1 SSHAT and CDR2 FNYEAQ (reference sequence). The CDR3 sequence is 15 residues long. CDR3 protein: CASSPGTGWADTQYF. CDR3 sequence (DNA): TGTGCTAGCAGCCCCGGGACAGGGTGGGCAGATACGCAGTATTTT.

This chain connects TRBV6-5 to TRBJ1-1, with 8 bases aligning to TRBD1. With 6 bases clipped from V and 2 bases from J, the junction kept 5 bases outside the gene matches. This CDR3 has 14 amino acids. CDR1 and CDR2 from the germline V gene are MNHEY and SVGAGI. CDR3 sequence reads: CASRRQGKNTEAFF. As DNA, the CDR3 is TGTGCCAGCAGACGACAGGGGAAAAACACTGAAGCTTTCTTT.

This clone has just one count. The chain has TRBV7-8 and TRBJ2-3; possibly TRBD2 for D (6 bases). The germline CDR1 and CDR2 sequences are SGHVS and FQNEAQ. The CDR3 contains 16 residues. V lost 1 base and J 0 bases, leaving 11 bases between the germline ends. CDR3 sequence reads: CASSLGLATSTDTQYF. The DNA of the CDR3 is TGTGCCAGCAGCTTAGGGCTAGCGACTAGCACAGATACGCAGTATTTT.

V is TRBV7-8 and J is TRBJ2-4; D may be TRBD2 (5 bases). The CDR3 length is 13 residues. Germline CDR1 SGHVS, CDR2 FQNEAQ. Trimming stripped 1 base from V and 8 bases from J, with 9 bases between. CDR3 coding DNA: TGTGCCAGCAGCTTAGGCCGGGGTGACATTCAGTACTTC. Amino acids: CASSLGRGDIQYF.

V gene TRBV27 combines with J gene TRBJ1-1; 10 bases line up with TRBD1. The CDR3 is made up of 15 amino acids. Germline V gives CDR1 MNHEY, CDR2 SMNVEV (reference sequence). Losses at the gene ends were 5 bases for V and 5 bases for J; bases not matched to a gene: 8. CDR3 region: CASSPLDRGHTEAFF. The CDR3 coding sequence is TGTGCCAGCAGTCCCCTCGACAGGGGGCATACTGAAGCTTTCTTT.

This chain links TRBV6-6 with TRBJ2-7, with 7 positions matching TRBD1. This CDR3 is built from 14 residues. Trimming took 6 bases from V and 5 from J; bases not matched to a gene: 10. Germline loops: CDR1 MNHNY, CDR2 SVGAGI (reference sequence). CDR3 region: CASRSRQGPHEQYF. The CDR3, as DNA: TGTGCCAGCAGATCAAGACAGGGCCCTCACGAGCAGTACTTC.

The chain has TRBV19 and TRBJ2-1; D is perhaps TRBD1 (7 bases). Trimming pared 9 bases from V and 2 bases from J, leaving 14 bases between. The CDR3 consists of 14 residues. Germline V gene sequence: CDR1 LNHDA, CDR2 SQIVND (reference sequence). CDR3 bases: TGTGCCAGCGCGGGACAGCTTGCCTACAATGAGCAGTTCTTC. Residues: CASAGQLAYNEQFF.

The CDR3 protein is CASSSGLAGPYEQYF. As DNA, the CDR3 is TGTGCCAGCAGCTCCGGACTAGCGGGACCCTACGAGCAGTACTTC. The rearrangement joins TRBV7-2 to TRBJ2-7; 12 bases fit TRBD2. With 4 bases clipped from V and 2 bases from J, the junction kept 3 bases outside the gene matches. The length of the CDR3 is 15 residues. Germline CDR1 is SGHTA and CDR2 is FQGNSA.